The TCR beta chain under discussion was sequenced for a study of blood T cell repertoires in COVID-19. Germline V gives CDR1 MDHEN, CDR2 SYDVKM. CDR3 length: 15 residues. Unmatched junction bases numbered 12, after V lost 5 bases and J lost 5 bases. Clones were read by immunoSEQ multiplex PCR, and TCRdb kept only the in-frame ones, dropping some. The table includes about 300,000 clones, around 85% detected once. At least ten counts were recorded for this clone. The sequence derives from a human donor with COVID-19, enrolled during active disease. The donor label of this sample is uncertain. The gene calls are TRBV28 and TRBJ2-7; 7 nucleotides line up with TRBD2. The sample consisted of peripheral blood. CDR3 region: CASSPGTRGVHEQYF. The DNA of the CDR3 is TGTGCCAGCAGTCCGGGGACCCGGGGGGTCCACGAGCAGTACTTC.